The clone carrying this T cell receptor (beta chain) was counted only a few times. Its cognate antigen is unknown. This CDR3 region has 12 residues. V was clipped by 6 bases and J by 6 bases, with 10 bases between them. Germline V CDR1 and CDR2: SGHTA, FQGTGA. TCRdb itself ran the 5' RACE reads through MiXCR, one entry per CDR3 protein. The sample has some 250,000 distinct CDR3 sequences, 3.6% seen once. The entry originates in a study of T cells after yellow fever vaccination. Findings of the study overall: A minor fraction of clonotypes spanned both CD4 and CD8 compartments. A secondary response was less intense yet reached its peak sooner, at day 5 versus 15.

The source was PBMCs, collected 15 days after the yellow fever booster vaccination. This chain connects TRBV7-3 to TRBJ2-3; D is unresolved. This clonotype was sampled from a man younger than 35 who received the YFV17D yellow fever vaccine. The CDR3 coding sequence is TGTGCCAGCAGTCCTAACTTTGATACGCAGTATTTT. Its translation: CASSPNFDTQYF.